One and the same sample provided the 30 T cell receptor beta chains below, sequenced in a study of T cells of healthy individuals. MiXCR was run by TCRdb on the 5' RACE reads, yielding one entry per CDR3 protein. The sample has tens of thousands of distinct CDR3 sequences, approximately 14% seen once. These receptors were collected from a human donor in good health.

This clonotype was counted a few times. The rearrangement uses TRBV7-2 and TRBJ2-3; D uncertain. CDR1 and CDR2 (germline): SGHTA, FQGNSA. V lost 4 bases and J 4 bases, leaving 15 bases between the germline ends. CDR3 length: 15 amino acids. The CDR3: CASSSFRGAADTQYF. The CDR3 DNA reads TGTGCCAGCAGCTCCTTTCGCGGAGCTGCAGATACGCAGTATTTT.

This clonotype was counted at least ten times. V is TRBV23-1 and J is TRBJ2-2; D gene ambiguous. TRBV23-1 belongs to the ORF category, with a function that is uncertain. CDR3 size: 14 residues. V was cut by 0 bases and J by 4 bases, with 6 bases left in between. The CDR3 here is CASSQSSLTGELFF. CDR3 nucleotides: TGCGCCAGCAGTCAATCGAGCCTCACCGGGGAGCTGTTTTTT.

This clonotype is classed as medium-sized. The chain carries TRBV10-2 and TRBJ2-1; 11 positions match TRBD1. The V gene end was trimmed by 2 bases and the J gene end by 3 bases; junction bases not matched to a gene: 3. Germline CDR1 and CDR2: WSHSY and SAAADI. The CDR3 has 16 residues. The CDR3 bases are TGCGCCAGCAGTGAGGCCGGGACAGGGGGCTACAATGAGCAGTTCTTC. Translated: CASSEAGTGGYNEQFF.

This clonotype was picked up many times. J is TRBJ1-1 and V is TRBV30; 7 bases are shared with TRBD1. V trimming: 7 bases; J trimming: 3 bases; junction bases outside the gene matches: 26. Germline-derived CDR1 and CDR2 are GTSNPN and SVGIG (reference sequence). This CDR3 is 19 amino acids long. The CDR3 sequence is CASRSTGEVGVFGDTEAFF. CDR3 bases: TGTGCCTCCCGATCCACAGGGGAGGTTGGGGTCTTTGGGGACACTGAAGCTTTCTTT.

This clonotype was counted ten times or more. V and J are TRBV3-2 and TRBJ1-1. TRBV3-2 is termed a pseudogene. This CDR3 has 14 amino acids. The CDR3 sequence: CASSQDRRNTEAFF. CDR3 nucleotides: TGTGCCAGCAGCCAAGATCGCAGGAACACTGAAGCTTTCTTT.

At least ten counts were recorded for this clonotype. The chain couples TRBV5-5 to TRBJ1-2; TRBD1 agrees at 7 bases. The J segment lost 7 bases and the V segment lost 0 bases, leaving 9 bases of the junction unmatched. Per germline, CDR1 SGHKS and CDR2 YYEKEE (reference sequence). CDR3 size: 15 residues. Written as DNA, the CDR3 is TGTGCCAGCAGCTTGGCGATGACAGGGCAACTTGGCTACACCTTC. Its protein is CASSLAMTGQLGYTF. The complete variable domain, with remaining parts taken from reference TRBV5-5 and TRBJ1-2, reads DAGVTQSPTHLIKTRGQQVTLRCSPISGHKSVSWYQQVLGQGPQFIFQYYEKEERGRGNFPDRFSARQFPNYSSELNVNALLLGDSALYLCASSLAMTGQLGYTFGSGTRLTVV.

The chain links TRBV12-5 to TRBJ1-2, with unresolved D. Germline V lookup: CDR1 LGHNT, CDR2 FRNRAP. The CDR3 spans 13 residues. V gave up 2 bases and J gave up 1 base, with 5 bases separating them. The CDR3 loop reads CASGLLNNYGYTF. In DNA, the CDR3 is TGTGCTAGTGGTTTGTTAAATAACTATGGCTACACCTTC.

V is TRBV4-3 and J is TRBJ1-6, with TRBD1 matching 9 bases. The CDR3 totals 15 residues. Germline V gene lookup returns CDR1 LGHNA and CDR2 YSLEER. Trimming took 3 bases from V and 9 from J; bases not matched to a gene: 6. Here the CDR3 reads CASSQGGQGRSPLHF. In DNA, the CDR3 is TGCGCCAGCAGCCAGGGGGGACAGGGTCGTTCACCCCTCCACTTT.

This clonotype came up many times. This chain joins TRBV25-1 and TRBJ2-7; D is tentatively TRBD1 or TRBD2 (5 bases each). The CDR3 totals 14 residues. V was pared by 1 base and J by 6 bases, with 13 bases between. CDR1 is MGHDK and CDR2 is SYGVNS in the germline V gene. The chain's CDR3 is CASSELLGAVEQYF. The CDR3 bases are TGTGCCAGCAGTGAATTACTAGGGGCGGTCGAGCAGTACTTC.

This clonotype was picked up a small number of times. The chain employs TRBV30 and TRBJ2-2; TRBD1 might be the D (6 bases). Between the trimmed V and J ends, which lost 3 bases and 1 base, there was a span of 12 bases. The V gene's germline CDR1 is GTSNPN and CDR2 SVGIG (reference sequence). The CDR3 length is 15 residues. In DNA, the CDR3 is TGTGCCTGGAGCCCAGGACAGCTGAACACCGGGGAGCTGTTTTTT. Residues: CAWSPGQLNTGELFF.

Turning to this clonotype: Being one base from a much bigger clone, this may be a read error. In nucleotides, the CDR3 is TGTGCCAGCAGTTTCGGAGAGAGCTCCTACAATGAGCAGTTCTTC. This sequence encodes CASSFGESSYNEQFF. The gene calls are TRBV2 and TRBJ2-1; no firm D call. The CDR3 extends over 15 amino acids. Germline V gene sequence: CDR1 SNHLY, CDR2 FYNNEI. V lost 5 bases and J lost 0, with 11 bases in between.

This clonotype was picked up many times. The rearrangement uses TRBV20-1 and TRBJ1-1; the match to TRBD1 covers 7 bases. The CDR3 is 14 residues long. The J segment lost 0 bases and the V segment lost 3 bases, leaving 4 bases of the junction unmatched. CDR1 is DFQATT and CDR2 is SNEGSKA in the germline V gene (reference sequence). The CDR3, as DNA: TGCAGTGCTAGGGTACAGGGGATGAACACTGAAGCTTTCTTT. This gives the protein CSARVQGMNTEAFF.

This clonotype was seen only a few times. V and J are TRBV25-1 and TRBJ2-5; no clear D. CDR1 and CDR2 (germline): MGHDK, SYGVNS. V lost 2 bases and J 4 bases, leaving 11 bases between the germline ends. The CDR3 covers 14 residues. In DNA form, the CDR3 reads TGTGCCAGCAGTGAAACGGGCGTTATAGAGACCCAGTACTTC. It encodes CASSETGVIETQYF.

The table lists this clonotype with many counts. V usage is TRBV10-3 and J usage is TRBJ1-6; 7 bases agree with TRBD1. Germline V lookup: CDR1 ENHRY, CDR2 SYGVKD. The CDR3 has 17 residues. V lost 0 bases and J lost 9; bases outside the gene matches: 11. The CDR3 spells CAISESNPQGNGSPLHF. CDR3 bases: TGTGCCATCAGTGAGTCGAATCCACAGGGGAACGGTTCACCCCTCCACTTT.

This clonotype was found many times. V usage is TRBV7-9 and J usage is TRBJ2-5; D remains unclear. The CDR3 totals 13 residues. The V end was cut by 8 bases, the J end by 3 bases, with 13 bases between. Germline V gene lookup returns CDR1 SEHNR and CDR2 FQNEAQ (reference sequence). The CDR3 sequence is CASQKVRKETQYF. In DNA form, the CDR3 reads TGTGCCAGCCAGAAAGTACGGAAAGAGACCCAGTACTTC.

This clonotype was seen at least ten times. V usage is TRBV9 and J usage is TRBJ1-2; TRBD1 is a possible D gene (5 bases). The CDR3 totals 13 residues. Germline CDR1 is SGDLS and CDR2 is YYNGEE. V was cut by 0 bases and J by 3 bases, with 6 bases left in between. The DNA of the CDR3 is TGTGCCAGCAGCGTAGGACAGTACTATGGCTACACCTTC. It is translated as CASSVGQYYGYTF.

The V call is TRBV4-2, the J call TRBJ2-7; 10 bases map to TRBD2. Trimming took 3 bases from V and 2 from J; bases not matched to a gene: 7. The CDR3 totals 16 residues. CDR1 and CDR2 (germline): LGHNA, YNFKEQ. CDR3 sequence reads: CASSHLSSGGPYEQYF. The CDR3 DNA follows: TGTGCCAGCAGCCACCTCTCTAGCGGGGGACCCTACGAGCAGTACTTC.

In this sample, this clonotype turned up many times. CDR3 sequence (DNA): TGTGCCAGCAGCCAAGATCAAGGAGGCACTGGAAACACCATATATTTT. Residues: CASSQDQGGTGNTIYF. The chain employs TRBV3-1 and TRBJ1-3; D is ambiguous. V lost 0 bases and J 2 bases, leaving 11 bases between the germline ends. This CDR3 spans 16 amino acids. CDR1 is LGHDT and CDR2 is YNNKEL in the germline V gene (reference sequence).

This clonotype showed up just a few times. CDR3 residues: CASHAAGTQYF. Here the CDR3 DNA reads TGTGCCAGCCACGCAGCTGGTACGCAGTATTTT. V usage is TRBV7-2 and J usage is TRBJ2-3; D call uncertain. CDR1 and CDR2 (germline): SGHTA, FQGNSA. The ends were cut back, 8 bases at V and 8 bases at J, with 11 bases in the middle. The CDR3 runs to 11 residues.

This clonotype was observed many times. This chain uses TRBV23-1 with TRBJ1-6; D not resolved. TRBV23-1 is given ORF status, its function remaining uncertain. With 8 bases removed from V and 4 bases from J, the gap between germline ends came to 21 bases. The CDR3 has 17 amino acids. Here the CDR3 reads CASQIAASEKYNSPLHF. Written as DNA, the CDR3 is TGCGCCAGCCAGATAGCGGCATCGGAAAAATATAATTCACCCCTCCACTTT.

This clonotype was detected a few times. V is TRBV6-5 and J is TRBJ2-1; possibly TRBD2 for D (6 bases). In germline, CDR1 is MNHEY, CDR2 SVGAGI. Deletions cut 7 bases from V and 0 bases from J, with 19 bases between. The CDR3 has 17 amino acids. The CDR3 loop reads CASTPTEGVSSYNEQFF. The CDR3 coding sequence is TGTGCCAGCACCCCAACGGAGGGAGTCAGCTCCTACAATGAGCAGTTCTTC.

The chain's CDR3 is CASSPGPRQKLFF. The CDR3, as DNA: TGTGCCAGCAGTCCGGGCCCACGGCAAAAACTGTTTTTT. The rearrangement joins TRBV28 to TRBJ1-4, with unresolved D. This CDR3 is built from 13 residues. The germline CDR1 and CDR2 sequences are MDHEN and SYDVKM. Trimming removed 5 bases from V and 9 bases from J, with 13 bases in between.

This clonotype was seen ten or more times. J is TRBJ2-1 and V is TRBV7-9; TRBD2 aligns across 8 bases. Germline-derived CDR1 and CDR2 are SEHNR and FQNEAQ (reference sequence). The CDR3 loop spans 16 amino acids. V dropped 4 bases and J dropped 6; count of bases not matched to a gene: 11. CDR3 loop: CASSSAPGLGVNEQFF. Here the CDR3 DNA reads TGTGCCAGCAGCTCCGCTCCGGGACTAGGGGTCAATGAGCAGTTCTTC.

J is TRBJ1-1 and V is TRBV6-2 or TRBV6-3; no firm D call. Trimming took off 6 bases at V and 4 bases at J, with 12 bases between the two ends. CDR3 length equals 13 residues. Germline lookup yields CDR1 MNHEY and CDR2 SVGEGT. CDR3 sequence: CASRAEYPTEAFF. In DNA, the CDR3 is TGTGCCAGCAGAGCTGAGTACCCCACTGAAGCTTTCTTT.

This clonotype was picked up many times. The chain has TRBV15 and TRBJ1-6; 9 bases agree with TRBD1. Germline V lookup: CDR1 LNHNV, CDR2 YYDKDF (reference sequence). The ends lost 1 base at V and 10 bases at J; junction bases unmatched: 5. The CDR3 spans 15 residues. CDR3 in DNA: TGTGCCACCAGCAGAGGAGGGACAGGGAACTCACCCCTCCACTTT. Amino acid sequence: CATSRGGTGNSPLHF.

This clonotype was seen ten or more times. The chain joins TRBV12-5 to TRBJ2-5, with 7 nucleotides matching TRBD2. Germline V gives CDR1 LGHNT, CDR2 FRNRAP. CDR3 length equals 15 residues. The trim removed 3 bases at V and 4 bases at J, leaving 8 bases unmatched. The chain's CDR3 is CASGFRGGGPETQYF. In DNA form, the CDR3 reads TGTGCTAGTGGTTTCCGCGGGGGAGGCCCAGAGACCCAGTACTTC.

The CDR3, as DNA: TGCGCCAGCAGCCAATTGGGACTAGCGGGAGGCTTTGGAGGGAATGAGCAGTTCTTC. Its protein is CASSQLGLAGGFGGNEQFF. This chain uses TRBV4-1 with TRBJ2-1, with 15 bases matching TRBD2. V lost 2 bases, J lost 7 bases, and 12 bases stayed unmatched. The CDR3 has 19 residues. Germline CDR1 and CDR2: MGHRA and YSYEKL.

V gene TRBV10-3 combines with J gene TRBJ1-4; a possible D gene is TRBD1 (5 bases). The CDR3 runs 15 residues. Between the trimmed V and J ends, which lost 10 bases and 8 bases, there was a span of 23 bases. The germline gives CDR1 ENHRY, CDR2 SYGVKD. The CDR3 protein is CATTDARGTHEKLFF. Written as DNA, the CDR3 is TGTGCCACCACCGATGCAAGAGGGACGCACGAAAAACTGTTTTTT.

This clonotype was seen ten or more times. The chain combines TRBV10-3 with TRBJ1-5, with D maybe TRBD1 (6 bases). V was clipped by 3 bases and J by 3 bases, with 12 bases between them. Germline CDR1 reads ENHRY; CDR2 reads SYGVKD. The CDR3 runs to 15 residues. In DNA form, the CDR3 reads TGTGCCATCAGTGACTCAGGACAGTTCAATCAGCCCCAGCATTTT. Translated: CAISDSGQFNQPQHF.

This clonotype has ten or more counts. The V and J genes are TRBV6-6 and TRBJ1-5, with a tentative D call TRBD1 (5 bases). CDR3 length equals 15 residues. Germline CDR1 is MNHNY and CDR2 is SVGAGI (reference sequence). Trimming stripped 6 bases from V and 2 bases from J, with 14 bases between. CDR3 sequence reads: CASRAQVEGNQPQHF. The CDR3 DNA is TGTGCCAGCAGGGCACAGGTGGAGGGCAATCAGCCCCAGCATTTT.